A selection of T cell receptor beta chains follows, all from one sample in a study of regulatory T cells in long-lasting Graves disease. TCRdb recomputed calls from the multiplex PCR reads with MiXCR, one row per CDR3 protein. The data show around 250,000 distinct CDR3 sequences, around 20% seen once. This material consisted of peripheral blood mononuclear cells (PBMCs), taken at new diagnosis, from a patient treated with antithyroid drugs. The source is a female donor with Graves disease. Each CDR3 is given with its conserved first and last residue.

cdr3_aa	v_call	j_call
CASSLNRGYGYTF	TRBV27	TRBJ1-2
CASTSHPYNEQFF	TRBV28	TRBJ2-1
CASSGFRGPVGNEQFF	TRBV6-1	TRBJ2-1
CASSLTGTNEQFF	TRBV27	TRBJ2-1
CASSLVSGRALDEQFF	TRBV7-2	TRBJ2-1
CASLIAGVTGELFF	TRBV28	TRBJ2-2
CASSQGTTDTQYF	TRBV14	TRBJ2-3
CASSSSGQSSYNEQFF	TRBV9	TRBJ2-1
CASSYSYGRARGDTQYF	TRBV6-2/TRBV6-3	TRBJ2-3
CASSSSTVVNEKLFF	TRBV6-1	TRBJ1-4
CSAPPQGAPGYTF	TRBV20-1	TRBJ1-2
CASSEGWDQPQHF	TRBV6-1	TRBJ1-5
CASSIDLPAGGPSEQFF	TRBV19	TRBJ2-1
CASSSKGGTAKNEQYF	TRBV7-9	TRBJ2-7
CASSPPGGHYGYTF	TRBV27	TRBJ1-2
CASSLEPVTPDRAPFYGYTF	TRBV7-3	TRBJ1-2
CASSLGPFTDTQYF	TRBV5-4	TRBJ2-3
CASSLGRNSGNTIYF	TRBV11-3	TRBJ1-3
CASSFHLLSSGTAYNEQFF	TRBV27	TRBJ2-1
CASSLLSGGPNEQFF	TRBV7-2	TRBJ2-1
CASSFWGGRGYTF	TRBV11-2	TRBJ1-2
CATSENQGRAYF	TRBV24-1	TRBJ2-3
CASRGQGGAYEQYF	TRBV13	TRBJ2-7
CASSLPATEAFF	TRBV13	TRBJ1-1
CSARDWTSGRADTQYF	TRBV20-1	TRBJ2-3
CASSYREAFF	TRBV6-2/TRBV6-3	TRBJ1-1
CASSRGLYGYTF	TRBV7-8	TRBJ1-2
CSAVGAEGWNEKLFF	TRBV20-1	TRBJ1-4
CASSPSPDLLQEQYF	TRBV7-6	TRBJ2-7
CASSPTQGSETQYF	TRBV18	TRBJ2-5
CSVEDLGENWVGGTIIGSYNEQFF	TRBV29-1	TRBJ2-1
CSLRGGSGNTIYF	TRBV20-1	TRBJ1-3
CASSQDGTGGYEQYF	TRBV3-1	TRBJ2-7
CASRGQGLTYEQYF	TRBV27	TRBJ2-7
CASSLSLAGFYEQYF	TRBV27	TRBJ2-7
CASSQHWVSSYNSPLHF	TRBV3-1	TRBJ1-6
CASSLGTTGLNEQFF	TRBV7-2	TRBJ2-1
CATSELLPGHQGYQETQYF	TRBV24-1	TRBJ2-5
CASSPGTSGSTDTQYF	TRBV28	TRBJ2-3
CSVGDRGRSPLHF	TRBV29-1	TRBJ1-6
CASSLEGRERSYTF	TRBV5-6	TRBJ1-2
CASNNRVTGELFF	TRBV6-1	TRBJ2-2
CASSLGAGGFNEQFF	TRBV7-2	TRBJ2-1
CASSSVGAVEQYF	TRBV5-6	TRBJ2-7
CASSLGTARVGDTQYF	TRBV7-2	TRBJ2-3
CASSTRQSSYNSPLHF	TRBV27	TRBJ1-6
CASSPRTGRGSETQYF	TRBV12-3/TRBV12-4	TRBJ2-5
CASSQDLEGAQYF	TRBV4-3	TRBJ2-7
CASSPEGQVQYF	TRBV18	TRBJ2-4
CSASAPGATYNEQFF	TRBV20-1	TRBJ2-1
CASSTPGGPLQEKLFF	TRBV19	TRBJ1-4
CASSALAGDGETQYF	TRBV6-1	TRBJ2-5
CASSPQGYSNQPQHF	TRBV7-2	TRBJ1-5
CSASTGTSYNEQFF	TRBV20-1	TRBJ2-1
CASSSLNEQYF	TRBV6-2/TRBV6-3	TRBJ2-7
CASSPLEGGSSYNEQFF	TRBV12-3/TRBV12-4	TRBJ2-1
CAISTQSGVAYEQYF	TRBV10-3	TRBJ2-7